The rows below give T cell receptor beta chains drawn from one sample of a study of blood T cell repertoires in COVID-19. Data came from immunoSEQ multiplex PCR; TCRdb stores just in-frame clones and leaves some out. The sample yields 150,000 or so clones, 85% to 95% seen once. The sequencing input was peripheral blood. The origin of the receptors is a woman aged 45 to 65 with acute or convalescent COVID-19. The CDR3 runs from the conserved cysteine through the conserved F or W. D genes are given only for firm matches. The size entry is marked missing in some rows and otherwise reads once, few, many or a size class.

abundance | j_gene | d_gene | v_gene | CDR3aa | CDR3nt
- | TRBJ1-6 | TRBD1 | TRBV7-7 | CASSLDRGSPLHF | TGTGCTAGCAGCTTGGACAGGGGATCACCCCTCCACTTT
once | TRBJ2-7 | - | TRBV5-5 | CASSSRTASPSYEQYF | TGTGCCAGCAGCTCCCGGACAGCTTCCCCCTCCTACGAGCAGTACTTC
once | TRBJ1-6 | - | TRBV6-5 | CAAGWGRTPLHF | TGTGCCGCCGGCTGGGGGAGGACACCCCTCCACTTT
- | TRBJ2-5 | TRBD1 | TRBV15 | CATSPRQGQETQYF | TGTGCCACCAGCCCTCGACAGGGCCAAGAGACCCAGTACTTC
- | TRBJ1-2 | TRBD1 | TRBV6-5 | CASSYSAGGDGYTF | TGTGCCAGCAGTTACTCAGCAGGGGGCGATGGCTACACCTTC
- | TRBJ2-5 | - | TRBV18 | CASSLDKETQYF | TGTGCCAGCTCACTAGATAAAGAGACCCAGTACTTC
- | TRBJ2-2 | TRBD1 | TRBV19 | CASSPWDRGDGELFF | TGTGCCAGTAGTCCTTGGGACAGAGGGGACGGGGAGCTGTTTTTT
- | TRBJ1-2 | - | TRBV25-1 | CASRDSKYGYTF | TGTGCCAGCAGAGACAGCAAATATGGCTACACCTTC
- | TRBJ1-1 | - | TRBV18 | CASSQVWNTEAFF | TGTGCCAGCTCCCAGGTCTGGAACACTGAAGCTTTCTTT
- | TRBJ1-4 | TRBD1 | TRBV2 | CASRFRDRGEKLFF | TGTGCCAGCCGATTCCGGGACAGGGGTGAAAAACTGTTTTTT
- | TRBJ1-1 | TRBD1 | TRBV20-1 | CSASGTVDTEAFF | TGCAGTGCTAGTGGGACAGTTGACACTGAAGCTTTCTTT
- | TRBJ1-2 | TRBD1 | TRBV18 | CASSPGTGSFYGYTF | TGTGCCAGCTCACCTGGGACAGGATCCTTCTATGGCTACACCTTC
- | TRBJ2-1 | TRBD2 | TRBV30 | CAWSVLAGVDEQFF | TGTGCCTGGAGTGTACTAGCGGGGGTAGATGAGCAGTTCTTC
- | TRBJ1-1 | - | TRBV30 | CAWSPGVGDTEAFF | TGTGCCTGGAGCCCGGGGGTGGGGGACACTGAAGCTTTCTTT
- | TRBJ1-1 | - | TRBV20-1 | CSASGGDLEAFF | TGCAGTGCTAGTGGGGGGGACCTTGAAGCTTTCTTT
- | TRBJ2-2 | - | TRBV5-1 | CASSLDTPNTGELFF | TGCGCCAGCAGCCTGGACACGCCGAACACCGGGGAGCTGTTTTTT
- | TRBJ1-1 | TRBD1 | TRBV6-5 | CASRPGQGSTEAFF | TGTGCCAGCAGGCCGGGACAGGGGAGTACTGAAGCTTTCTTT
few | TRBJ1-1 | - | TRBV5-1 | CASSLGGGRRTEAFF | TGCGCCAGCAGCTTGGGCGGGGGGCGAAGGACTGAAGCTTTCTTT
- | TRBJ1-5 | - | TRBV28 | CASSPLSNQPQHF | TGTGCCAGCAGTCCCCTTAGCAATCAGCCCCAGCATTTT
- | TRBJ1-3 | - | TRBV4-1 | CASRPDRPDNTIYF | TGCGCCAGCAGACCAGACAGGCCCGATAACACCATATATTTT
once | TRBJ2-7 | - | TRBV24-1 | CATSDAGSSYEQYF | TGTGCCACCAGTGATGCCGGGAGCTCCTACGAGCAGTACTTC
- | TRBJ1-1 | TRBD1 | TRBV5-4 | CASSFRTGSTEAFF | TGTGCCAGCAGCTTTAGGACAGGGAGCACTGAAGCTTTCTTT
- | TRBJ2-5 | - | TRBV5-1 | CASSTGQPQETQYF | TGCGCCAGCAGCACCGGACAGCCACAAGAGACCCAGTACTTC
- | TRBJ1-6 | - | TRBV4-3 | CASSQGRNSPLHF | TGCGCCAGCAGCCAAGGGCGGAATTCACCCCTCCACTTT
once | TRBJ2-3 | - | TRBV7-2 | CASSRLTRGSTDTQYF | TGTGCCAGCAGCCGCTTGACGCGCGGCAGCACAGATACGCAGTATTTT
- | TRBJ1-6 | - | TRBV25-1 | CASSGQGGSSPLHF | TGTGCCAGCAGTGGGCAGGGAGGTAGCTCACCCCTCCACTTT
- | TRBJ2-1 | TRBD2 | TRBV30 | CAWRAPLLAGGPESYNEQFF | TGTGCCTGGAGGGCCCCCCTCCTAGCGGGGGGGCCGGAGTCCTACAATGAGCAGTTCTTC
once | TRBJ1-2 | - | TRBV7-9 | CASSSGYGYTF | TGTGCCAGCAGCTCCGGGTATGGCTACACCTTC
- | TRBJ2-7 | - | TRBV27 | CASSLSSGAYEQYF | TGTGCCAGCAGTTTATCGTCCGGTGCATACGAGCAGTACTTC
- | TRBJ1-6 | - | TRBV12-3/TRBV12-4 | CASSKEGSPLHF | TGTGCCAGCAGTAAAGAGGGATCACCCCTCCACTTT
- | TRBJ1-4 | - | TRBV3-1/TRBV3-2 | CASSRGFTEKLFF | TGTGCCAGCAGCAGAGGGTTCACAGAAAAACTGTTTTTT
- | TRBJ2-7 | TRBD1 | TRBV28 | CASSSPTGTGDYEQYF | TGTGCCAGCAGTTCCCCTACGGGGACAGGGGACTACGAGCAGTACTTC
- | TRBJ1-1 | TRBD1 | TRBV6-5 | CASTPRQGWNTEAFF | TGTGCCAGCACCCCAAGACAGGGCTGGAACACTGAAGCTTTCTTT
- | TRBJ1-1 | - | TRBV28 | CASSSHINRLANTEAFF | TGTGCCAGCAGTTCACATATTAACAGGCTTGCGAACACTGAAGCTTTCTTT
- | TRBJ1-1 | - | TRBV29-1 | CSVHRGYTEAFF | TGCAGCGTACATAGGGGTTACACTGAAGCTTTCTTT
once | TRBJ2-3 | - | TRBV20-1 | CSASDRGWGTDTQYF | TGCAGTGCTAGTGATCGGGGGTGGGGAACAGATACGCAGTATTTT
- | TRBJ2-2 | - | TRBV2 | CASSPRAGDGELFF | TGTGCCAGCAGCCCGAGGGCAGGGGACGGGGAGCTGTTTTTT
- | TRBJ1-4 | - | TRBV28 | CASSLRQREKLFF | TGTGCCAGCAGTTTGCGACAGAGGGAAAAACTGTTTTTT
once | TRBJ2-2 | - | TRBV6-5 | CASRDTFPNTGELFF | TGTGCCAGCAGGGACACCTTCCCGAATACCGGGGAGCTGTTTTTT
few | TRBJ1-1 | - | TRBV7-9 | CASGEGTEAFF | TGTGCCAGCGGAGAGGGCACTGAAGCTTTCTTT
- | TRBJ1-6 | TRBD1 | TRBV2 | CASSSLWGQGGGNSPLHF | TGTGCCAGCAGTTCCCTATGGGGACAGGGGGGAGGAAATTCACCCCTCCACTTT
once | TRBJ2-1 | TRBD2 | TRBV19 | CASSRTSGFGDNEQFF | TGTGCCAGTAGTAGGACTAGCGGATTTGGAGACAATGAGCAGTTCTTC
- | TRBJ2-7 | TRBD1 | TRBV6-5 | CASSLGQNYYEQYF | TGTGCCAGCAGCCTGGGACAGAATTACTACGAGCAGTACTTC
- | TRBJ2-1 | TRBD2 | TRBV6-2/TRBV6-3 | CASSYRSSGTTQFSYNEQFF | TGTGCCAGCAGTTACCGTAGTAGCGGGACCACGCAGTTTTCTTACAATGAGCAGTTCTTC
- | TRBJ1-3 | - | TRBV28 | CASSPAPGELRNTIYF | TGTGCCAGCAGTCCGGCTCCAGGGGAACTGAGAAACACCATATATTTT
- | TRBJ2-3 | TRBD1 | TRBV6-1 | CASSEDYRDRGSDTQYF | TGTGCCAGCAGTGAGGACTACCGGGACAGGGGCTCAGATACGCAGTATTTT
- | TRBJ2-2 | TRBD1 | TRBV5-4 | CASSLPTGGAGGELFF | TGTGCCAGCAGCTTGCCGACAGGGGGCGCTGGCGGGGAGCTGTTTTTT
- | TRBJ1-2 | - | TRBV4-1 | CASSQATGDYGYTF | TGCGCCAGCAGCCAAGCCACCGGGGACTATGGCTACACCTTC
- | TRBJ2-7 | TRBD1 | TRBV24-1 | CATRVTGDTLNDRYF | TGTGCCACCAGAGTGACAGGGGACACCCTAAATGATCGGTACTTC
- | TRBJ1-4 | - | TRBV30 | CAWSVRQIHEKLFF | TGTGCCTGGAGTGTCAGACAAATCCATGAAAAACTGTTTTTT
- | TRBJ2-1 | - | TRBV4-1 | CASSQVTLHSGSNEQFF | TGCGCCAGCAGCCAAGTCACCCTGCATTCGGGAAGCAATGAGCAGTTCTTC
- | TRBJ1-3 | - | TRBV28 | CASSLASGNTIYF | TGTGCCAGCAGTTTGGCCTCTGGAAACACCATATATTTT
- | TRBJ2-2 | - | TRBV27 | CASSNSLLELFF | TGTGCCAGCAGCAACAGTCTTCTGGAGCTGTTTTTT